Detailed here is one TCR beta chain. Its antigen is undetermined. This sample was included in a study of siplizumab effects on memory and regulatory T cells. The table came from immunoSEQ multiplex PCR; TCRdb's copy has only in-frame clones and leaves some out. The table lists 90,000 to 150,000 clones, around 93% of them singletons, with roughly 0.17% in the top ten. The CDR3 runs to 15 residues. Germline lookup yields CDR1 SGDLS and CDR2 YYNGEE. V lost 1 base and J lost 1; bases outside the gene matches: 2. The study's findings and limits: A minor share of alloreactive clones matched unstimulated subsets.

The specimen sequenced was non-Treg CD4+ T cells sorted from blood. This sequence was found in a human donor in good health. This chain uses TRBV9 with TRBJ2-1; 7 bases map to TRBD2. The CDR3 loop is CASSVFGGSYNEQFF. The CDR3 bases are TGTGCCAGCAGCGTATTCGGGGGGTCCTACAATGAGCAGTTCTTC.